This is a list of T cell receptor beta chains from one sample in a study of cytomegalovirus exposure and HLA in healthy donors. Clones were read by immunoSEQ multiplex PCR, and TCRdb kept only the in-frame ones, dropping some. The table has about 140,000 clones, under 85% seen once. The sequencing sample was made of PBMCs. These TCRs come from a man between 18 and 29 years old in good health and CMV-seronegative. The CDR3 runs from the conserved cysteine through the conserved F or W. Each record gives: clone size, CDR3 length, J gene, D gene, V gene, CDR3 protein, CDR3 DNA. D genes are given only for firm matches. Rows may omit the clone size; those that give it use once, few, many or a size class.

>NA|13|TRBJ2-7|NA|TRBV5-4
CASSPGFSYEQYF
TGTGCCAGCAGCCCAGGGTTCTCCTACGAGCAGTACTTC
>NA|13|TRBJ2-5|NA|TRBV30
CACKMWAAGTQYF
TGTGCCTGCAAAATGTGGGCAGCGGGGACCCAGTACTTC
>NA|15|TRBJ2-7|TRBD1|TRBV7-2
CASRETGGGSYEQYF
TGTGCCAGCAGGGAAACAGGGGGAGGCTCCTACGAGCAGTACTTC
>NA|16|TRBJ1-2|TRBD1|TRBV30
CAWSVLLGQGLGGYTF
TGTGCCTGGAGCGTTCTCCTCGGACAGGGGTTAGGTGGCTACACCTTC
>NA|13|TRBJ2-7|NA|TRBV15
CATSLGQSYEQYF
TGTGCCACCAGCCTCGGACAGTCCTACGAGCAGTACTTC
>few|15|TRBJ1-4|NA|TRBV4-3
CASSQGAQLNEKLFF
TGCGCCAGCAGCCAAGGGGCACAGCTCAATGAAAAACTGTTTTTT
>NA|15|TRBJ2-7|TRBD1|TRBV11-2
CASSPYRGQTGEQYF
TGTGCCAGCAGCCCCTACAGGGGGCAGACGGGTGAGCAGTACTTC
>NA|15|TRBJ1-3|NA|TRBV30
CAWSWGGSSGNTIYF
TGTGCCTGGAGTTGGGGGGGGAGCTCTGGAAACACCATATATTTT
>NA|12|TRBJ1-2|NA|TRBV5-6
CASSFRDYGYTF
TGTGCCAGCAGCTTTCGGGACTATGGCTACACCTTC
>NA|13|TRBJ1-2|NA|TRBV5-5
CASSETGFVGYTF
TGTGCCAGCAGCGAAACAGGGTTCGTTGGCTACACCTTC
>once|13|TRBJ1-5|NA|TRBV19
CASSININQPQHF
TGTGCCAGTAGTATTAATATCAATCAGCCCCAGCATTTT
>NA|13|TRBJ2-7|NA|TRBV19
CASSGQGTYEQYF
TGTGCCAGTAGTGGGCAGGGGACCTACGAGCAGTACTTC
>NA|13|TRBJ2-3|TRBD1|TRBV5-1
CASSLEGARSQYF
TGCGCCAGCAGCTTGGAGGGGGCAAGATCGCAGTATTTT
>NA|14|TRBJ1-2|TRBD1|TRBV9
CASSVEVGGNGYTF
TGTGCCAGCAGCGTAGAGGTAGGGGGCAATGGCTACACCTTC
>NA|13|TRBJ1-1|NA|TRBV29-1
CSVEEASGTEAFF
TGCAGCGTTGAAGAAGCCTCGGGCACTGAAGCTTTCTTT
>NA|13|TRBJ2-1|NA|TRBV29-1
CSVEDQQEQEQFF
TGCAGCGTTGAAGATCAGCAGGAACAAGAGCAGTTCTTC
>NA|16|TRBJ2-2|NA|TRBV11-2
CASSPTPFANTGELFF
TGTGCCAGCAGCCCAACACCGTTCGCGAACACCGGGGAGCTGTTTTTT
>NA|16|TRBJ1-1|NA|TRBV7-6
CASSLSPGHKNTEAFF
TGTGCCAGCAGTCTTAGCCCGGGACACAAGAACACTGAAGCTTTCTTT
>NA|16|TRBJ2-7|TRBD2|TRBV4-2
CASSQVLGGSSYEQYF
TGTGCCAGCAGCCAAGTTCTGGGGGGGAGTTCCTACGAGCAGTACTTC
>NA|13|TRBJ1-1|NA|TRBV11-3
CASSLVPSTEAFF
TGTGCCAGCAGCTTAGTCCCCAGTACTGAAGCTTTCTTT
>NA|13|TRBJ2-3|NA|TRBV19
CASSILNTDTQYF
TGTGCCAGTAGTATTCTAAACACAGATACGCAGTATTTT
>NA|13|TRBJ1-2|NA|TRBV7-2
CASSFQMDYGYTF
TGTGCCAGCAGCTTTCAGATGGACTATGGCTACACCTTC
>NA|12|TRBJ1-4|NA|TRBV13
CASSGGDEKLFF
TGTGCCAGCAGCGGAGGCGATGAAAAACTGTTTTTT
>NA|15|TRBJ2-1|NA|TRBV19
CASSIVAGSRNEQFF
TGTGCCAGTAGTATAGTTGCAGGGTCTCGCAATGAGCAGTTCTTC
>NA|16|TRBJ1-2|TRBD1|TRBV11-3
CASSLGGTATNYGYTF
TGTGCCAGCAGCTTAGGTGGGACAGCGACTAACTATGGCTACACCTTC
>NA|16|TRBJ2-1|TRBD1|TRBV6-5
CASSYSRTGAYNEQFF
TGTGCCAGCAGTTACTCAAGGACAGGGGCTTACAATGAGCAGTTCTTC
>NA|16|TRBJ1-1|NA|TRBV13
CASSLSGVVMNTEAFF
TGTGCCAGCAGCTTATCCGGGGTTGTCATGAACACTGAAGCTTTCTTT
>NA|14|TRBJ1-2|TRBD1|TRBV7-9
CASSDRDRAYSYTF
TGTGCCAGCAGCGACCGGGACAGGGCATATAGCTACACCTTC
>NA|14|TRBJ1-2|TRBD1|TRBV5-1
CASSLGQGPLIYTF
TGCGCCAGCAGCCTCGGACAGGGGCCACTTATCTACACCTTC
>NA|13|TRBJ2-1|TRBD2|TRBV7-9
CASSSAGGLEQFF
TGTGCCAGCAGCTCAGCGGGGGGGCTTGAGCAGTTCTTC
>NA|14|TRBJ2-1|NA|TRBV9
CASSAPNRYNEQFF
TGTGCCAGCAGCGCCCCGAATAGATACAATGAGCAGTTCTTC
>NA|13|TRBJ1-6|NA|TRBV19
CASSDRTNSPLHF
TGTGCCAGTTCTGACAGAACAAATTCACCCCTCCACTTT
>NA|17|TRBJ1-1|NA|TRBV5-1
CASSLHLFGEPNTEAFF
TGCGCCAGCAGCTTACACCTCTTCGGGGAGCCGAACACTGAAGCTTTCTTT